This TCR beta chain emerged from a study of blood T cell repertoires in COVID-19. Sequencing was performed with immunoSEQ multiplex PCR; in TCRdb, only in-frame clones are kept and a portion is missing. The sample has around 250,000 clones, roughly 90% seen once. V gave up 4 bases and J gave up 1 base, with 5 bases separating them. The germline V gene has CDR1 DFQATT and CDR2 SNEGSKA (reference sequence). This CDR3 has 11 residues. The clonotype was recovered from a man between 25 and 39 years old who had recovered from COVID-19. The chain employs TRBV20-1 and TRBJ2-7; D not resolved. Sequencing input: peripheral blood. CDR3 sequence (DNA): TGCAGTGCTACCGTATCCTACGAGCAGTACTTC. Protein: CSATVSYEQYF.